The T cell receptor beta chain described here comes from a study of OX40 agonist ivuxolimab in advanced cancers. The protocol was immunoSEQ multiplex PCR, while the TCRdb copy is restricted to in-frame clones and leaves out a portion. The sample has tens of thousands of clones, around 85% seen once. CDR3 length: 16 residues. CDR1 MNHEY and CDR2 SMNVEV come from the germline V gene (reference sequence). V gave up 8 bases and J gave up 0 bases; unmatched junction bases: 10. Sample: CD4+ or CD8+ T cells sorted from blood, taken in a trial of the OX40 agonist ivuxolimab. The clonotype comes from an adult with an advanced solid tumor such as melanoma, head and neck, liver or kidney cancer. The chain links TRBV27 to TRBJ2-5; 9 bases are shared with TRBD2. Here the CDR3 reads CASGGRTSVYQETQYF. The CDR3 coding sequence is TGTGCCAGCGGTGGTCGGACTAGCGTATACCAAGAGACCCAGTACTTC.